This TCR beta chain originates from a study of cytomegalovirus exposure and HLA in healthy donors. About the research overall: The 130 or so validation repertoires were reported in a later analysis to have been generated on the same platform as the approximately 600 first-cohort repertoires. General observations from the study: Usually a TCR sequence was rare, but some public TCRs were found in many donors.

Generated by immunoSEQ multiplex PCR, the TCRdb table keeps only in-frame clones and is missing some. The profile shows about 130,000 clones, over 85% of them singletons. In its sample, this clone was seen a few times. What it binds is unknown. Germline CDR1 is MNHNS and CDR2 is SASEGT. The CDR3 sequence is 16 residues long. After removal of 3 bases from V and 3 bases from J, the junction contained 6 bases not matched to a gene. The chain joins TRBV6-1 to TRBJ1-2; 11 nucleotides align to TRBD1. The sequenced material came from PBMCs. The source is a man aged 25 to 40 in good health and CMV-seronegative. CDR3 bases: TGTGCCAGCAGTGAGGTCCCGGGACAGGGGGACTATGGCTACACCTTC. It specifies CASSEVPGQGDYGYTF.